What follows is one T cell receptor (beta chain) and its context. Its antigen is unidentified. TCRdb reprocessed the 5' RACE reads, keeping one entry per CDR3 protein, no DNA. This repertoire comprises 400,000 or so distinct CDR3 sequences; its ten largest clones make up about 10%. The CDR3 extends over 14 amino acids. In germline, CDR1 is SGHRS, CDR2 YFSETQ. The source of the sample is a study of T cells expressing NK-cell markers. General study points: Questions lingered over whether expanded NKG2C+ T cell clones were HCMV-specific.

Source material: blood T cells: a sorted CD56 or NKG2C T cell subset, CD4+ or CD8+ T cells, or bulk PBMC T cells (not recorded which). This chain connects TRBV5-1 to TRBJ1-2. The TCR originated in a woman aged 50 to 60 in good health. CDR3 sequence: CASSTRATNYGYTF.